What follows describes a single T cell receptor beta chain. These data belong to a study of T cell responses to AZD1222 COVID-19 vaccine. V was pared by 4 bases and J by 2 bases, with 4 bases of the junction left unmatched. CDR1 MNHEY and CDR2 SVGAGI come from the germline V gene. The CDR3 has 15 amino acids. Generated by immunoSEQ multiplex PCR, the TCRdb table keeps only in-frame clones and is missing some. The data contain 92,000 or so clones, roughly nine tenths of them singletons. The sequenced sample was peripheral blood, obtained on day 0 of AZD1222 vaccination. V gene TRBV6-5 combines with J gene TRBJ1-5; 8 bases are shared with TRBD1. This clonotype was sampled from an adult in good health. CDR3 protein: CASSFDRGGNQPQHF. For the CDR3, the DNA is TGTGCCAGCAGTTTTGACAGGGGTGGCAATCAGCCCCAGCATTTT.